This passage covers 21 T cell receptor beta chains from one sample sequenced in a study of blood T cells in healthy people across ages. It was with a sample-barcoded 5' primer and a J-beta primer mix that a second PCR of roughly 7 to 12 cycles was run. Using its own MiXCR run on the 5' RACE reads, TCRdb lists one record per CDR3 protein. This repertoire shows approximately 850,000 distinct CDR3 sequences, 58% found once; its top ten account for approximately 20%. Sequencing used blood. All receptors derive from a man younger than 45 in good health.

The chain recombines TRBV6-5 with TRBJ2-1; 7 positions agree with TRBD2. Germline CDR1 is MNHEY and CDR2 is SVGAGI. After removal of 9 bases from V and 12 bases from J, the junction contained 17 bases not matched to a gene. The CDR3 spans 14 residues. The CDR3 protein is CASSPRGGEGGQFF. CDR3 DNA: TGTGCCAGTAGCCCCCGAGGAGGGGAGGGTGGGCAGTTCTTC.

The chain couples TRBV11-2 to TRBJ2-5; tentative D call: TRBD2 (6 bases). Trimming took off 1 base at V and 7 bases at J, with 10 bases between the two ends. CDR1 and CDR2 from the germline V gene are SGHAT and FQNNGV. This CDR3 has 13 amino acids. The chain's CDR3 is CASSLGLERTQYF. Written as DNA, the CDR3 is TGTGCCAGCAGCTTAGGACTAGAGAGGACCCAGTACTTC.

This clonotype was recorded at least ten times. V gene TRBV20-1 combines with J gene TRBJ2-7; no clear D. The CDR3 has 13 residues. Germline CDR1 is DFQATT and CDR2 is SNEGSKA (reference sequence). The V gene lost 3 bases and the J gene lost 0 bases, with 9 bases spanning the gap. The CDR3 region is CSASGPASYEQYF. CDR3 DNA: TGCAGTGCTAGTGGGCCTGCCTCCTACGAGCAGTACTTC.

The CDR3 region is CSAARVGLPAKNIQYF. The CDR3 DNA reads TGCAGTGCCGCGAGGGTGGGTCTGCCAGCCAAAAACATTCAGTACTTC. This rearrangement joins TRBV20-1 to TRBJ2-4; a weak D match, TRBD2 (5 bases). V was pared by 6 bases and J by 0 bases, with 18 bases between. Germline V gene sequence: CDR1 DFQATT, CDR2 SNEGSKA (reference sequence). The CDR3 contains 16 residues.

The V and J genes are TRBV4-3 and TRBJ2-1; TRBD2 aligns across 13 bases. Germline lookup yields CDR1 LGHNA and CDR2 YSLEER. The V and J ends lost 2 bases and 6 bases, in that order; junction bases with no gene match: 4. The CDR3 consists of 16 residues. Here the CDR3 DNA reads TGCGCCAGCAGCCAACACACTAGCGGGAGGGGCAATGAGCAGTTCTTC. Translating it yields CASSQHTSGRGNEQFF.

The V gene is TRBV27, the J gene TRBJ2-3; 10 bases are shared with TRBD1. CDR1 and CDR2 (germline): MNHEY, SMNVEV (reference sequence). With 6 bases clipped from V and 6 bases from J, the junction kept 12 bases outside the gene matches. There are 16 residues in the CDR3. CDR3 DNA sequence: TGTGCCAGCAGCAGACAGGGGGCAGTAGGTGCGGATACGCAGTATTTT. Its protein is CASSRQGAVGADTQYF.

This rearrangement joins TRBV5-1 to TRBJ2-4; D possibly matches TRBD1 or TRBD2 (5 bases each). The germline V gene encodes CDR1 SGHRS and CDR2 YFSETQ. The CDR3 loop spans 16 amino acids. Trimming removed 0 bases at V and 6 bases at J, with 16 bases between. The CDR3 DNA reads as TGCGCCAGCAGCTTGGGCAGGGCTGGGGGAAGAAACATTCAGTACTTC. Its protein is CASSLGRAGGRNIQYF.

This clonotype turned up a few times. The genes are TRBV20-1 and TRBJ1-2, with D perhaps matching TRBD1 (5 bases). Trimming removed 5 bases from V and 2 bases from J, with 12 bases in between. The CDR3 loop spans 13 amino acids. In germline, CDR1 is DFQATT, CDR2 SNEGSKA (reference sequence). The DNA of the CDR3 is TGCAGTGCTTTAGCCCGGACAAACTATGGCTACACCTTC. Amino acids: CSALARTNYGYTF.

V usage is TRBV20-1 and J usage is TRBJ2-3; 10 bases are shared with TRBD2. Losses at the gene ends were 6 bases for V and 0 bases for J; bases not matched to a gene: 6. This CDR3 region has 15 residues. Germline CDR1 is DFQATT and CDR2 is SNEGSKA (reference sequence). The CDR3 sequence is CSAKATSGSTDTQYF. The CDR3 DNA is TGCAGTGCCAAGGCGACTAGCGGGAGCACAGATACGCAGTATTTT.

The rearrangement links TRBV6-5 to TRBJ1-1, with D unclear. From germline, CDR1 is MNHEY and CDR2 SVGAGI. The CDR3 has 12 amino acids. V lost 6 bases and J 5 bases, leaving 10 bases between the germline ends. CDR3 DNA: TGTGCCAGCAGCCCCGGGTCGACTGAAGCTTTCTTT. Translated, it gives CASSPGSTEAFF.

This chain links TRBV7-9 with TRBJ2-3, with TRBD1 matching 7 bases. J gave up 7 bases and V 3 bases, and 1 base lay outside the gene matches. This CDR3 comprises 12 residues. From germline, CDR1 is SEHNR and CDR2 FQNEAQ (reference sequence). CDR3 residues: CASSLTGHTQYF. In DNA, the CDR3 is TGTGCCAGCAGCTTGACAGGGCATACGCAGTATTTT.

The J gene is TRBJ2-5, the V gene TRBV18; 7 bases are shared with TRBD1. V lost 3 bases, J lost 1 base, and 8 bases stayed unmatched. This CDR3 is 16 amino acids long. CDR1 is KGHSH and CDR2 is LQKENI in the germline V gene. In DNA form, the CDR3 reads TGTGCCAGCTCACCTTCACCGGGACAGTCCCAAGAGACCCAGTACTTC. It codes for CASSPSPGQSQETQYF.

The CDR3 spells CSVGLAGANNEQFF. For the CDR3, the DNA is TGCAGTGTCGGACTAGCGGGGGCTAACAATGAGCAGTTCTTC. This chain connects TRBV20-1 to TRBJ2-1; TRBD2 matches 13 bases. The CDR3 loop spans 14 amino acids. Germline CDR1 is DFQATT and CDR2 is SNEGSKA (reference sequence). The V segment lost 7 bases and the J segment 5 bases; nucleotides outside the gene matches: 5.

As concerns this clonotype: A read error may explain this, as a much larger clone is one base away. The rearrangement joins TRBV7-2 to TRBJ2-5; 13 nucleotides agree with TRBD2. Germline CDR1 SGHTA, CDR2 FQGNSA. The CDR3 has 17 amino acids. Trimming removed 2 bases from V and 11 bases from J; junction bases left unmatched: 14. The CDR3 reads CASSLMGLAGPSDKQYF. CDR3 coding DNA: TGTGCCAGCAGCTTAATGGGACTAGCGGGGCCGTCTGACAAGCAGTACTTC.

This clonotype was detected once. The chain has TRBV14 and TRBJ2-1; a weak D match, TRBD2 (5 bases). V dropped 4 bases and J dropped 4 bases, with 11 bases sitting between them. CDR1 and CDR2 (germline): SGHDN, FVKESK. The CDR3 spans 14 residues. The CDR3 region is CASSLVSVYNEQFF. The CDR3 nucleotides read TGTGCCAGCAGCCTCGTTAGCGTATACAATGAGCAGTTCTTC. Together with reference TRBV14 and TRBJ2-1, the CDR3 gives the full variable domain: EAGVTQFPSHSVIEKGQTVTLRCDPISGHDNLYWYRRVMGKEIKFLLHFVKESKQDESGMPNNRFLAERTGGTYSTLKVQPAELEDSGVYFCASSLVSVYNEQFFGPGTRLTVL.

The rearrangement links TRBV20-1 to TRBJ2-1; D is possibly TRBD2 (5 bases). V lost 7 bases, J lost 2 bases, and 12 bases lay in between. The CDR3 is 13 residues long. Per germline, CDR1 DFQATT and CDR2 SNEGSKA (reference sequence). The CDR3 region has the DNA TGCAGTGGAGAGGAACTAGCCTACAATGAGCAGTTCTTC. The encoded protein is CSGEELAYNEQFF.

The sample holds a few counts of this clonotype. The V call is TRBV29-1, the J call TRBJ2-5, with 7 bases that match TRBD1. V lost 0 bases to trimming and J lost 1 base; unmatched junction nucleotides: 2. CDR3 length: 14 amino acids. Germline-derived CDR1 and CDR2 are SQVTM and ANQGSEA. The CDR3: CSVEDQGVQETQYF. CDR3 in DNA: TGCAGCGTTGAAGATCAGGGGGTCCAAGAGACCCAGTACTTC.

The V and J genes are TRBV20-1 and TRBJ2-7; D is unclear. CDR3 length: 15 residues. Germline V CDR1 and CDR2: DFQATT, SNEGSKA (reference sequence). The V gene lost 3 bases and the J gene lost 0 bases, with 15 bases spanning the gap. The CDR3 is CSASEDRWSSYEQYF. The CDR3 region has the DNA TGCAGTGCTAGCGAAGACCGGTGGAGCTCCTACGAGCAGTACTTC.

The chain employs TRBV20-1 and TRBJ2-7; TRBD1 matches 7 bases. The CDR3 is made up of 11 amino acids. Trimming removed 4 bases from V and 3 bases from J; junction bases left unmatched: 0. Germline V CDR1 and CDR2: DFQATT, SNEGSKA (reference sequence). For the CDR3, the DNA is TGCAGTGCTAACAGGGGCTACGAGCAGTACTTC. Translating gives CSANRGYEQYF.

The chain couples TRBV29-1 to TRBJ1-4; maybe TRBD1 (5 bases). The CDR3 totals 13 residues. Germline CDR1 SQVTM, CDR2 ANQGSEA. Trimming left V 5 bases short and J 5 bases short, with 12 bases between. The CDR3 protein is CSVPGDGNEKLFF. CDR3 in DNA: TGCAGCGTTCCTGGGGACGGGAATGAAAAACTGTTTTTT.

The chain joins TRBV15 to TRBJ2-5; the D is unclear. CDR3 length: 13 residues. The ends were cut back, 5 bases at V and 5 bases at J, with 12 bases in the middle. The V gene's germline CDR1 is LNHNV and CDR2 YYDKDF (reference sequence). The CDR3 nucleotides are TGTGCCACCAGCGGACGGTTGGGGGAGACCCAGTACTTC. Translated, it gives CATSGRLGETQYF. Together with reference TRBV15 and TRBJ2-5, the CDR3 gives the full variable domain: DAMVIQNPRYQVTQFGKPVTLSCSQTLNHNVMYWYQQKSSQAPKLLFHYYDKDFNNEADTPDNFQSRRPNTSFCFLDIRSPGLGDTAMYLCATSGRLGETQYFGPGTRLLVL.